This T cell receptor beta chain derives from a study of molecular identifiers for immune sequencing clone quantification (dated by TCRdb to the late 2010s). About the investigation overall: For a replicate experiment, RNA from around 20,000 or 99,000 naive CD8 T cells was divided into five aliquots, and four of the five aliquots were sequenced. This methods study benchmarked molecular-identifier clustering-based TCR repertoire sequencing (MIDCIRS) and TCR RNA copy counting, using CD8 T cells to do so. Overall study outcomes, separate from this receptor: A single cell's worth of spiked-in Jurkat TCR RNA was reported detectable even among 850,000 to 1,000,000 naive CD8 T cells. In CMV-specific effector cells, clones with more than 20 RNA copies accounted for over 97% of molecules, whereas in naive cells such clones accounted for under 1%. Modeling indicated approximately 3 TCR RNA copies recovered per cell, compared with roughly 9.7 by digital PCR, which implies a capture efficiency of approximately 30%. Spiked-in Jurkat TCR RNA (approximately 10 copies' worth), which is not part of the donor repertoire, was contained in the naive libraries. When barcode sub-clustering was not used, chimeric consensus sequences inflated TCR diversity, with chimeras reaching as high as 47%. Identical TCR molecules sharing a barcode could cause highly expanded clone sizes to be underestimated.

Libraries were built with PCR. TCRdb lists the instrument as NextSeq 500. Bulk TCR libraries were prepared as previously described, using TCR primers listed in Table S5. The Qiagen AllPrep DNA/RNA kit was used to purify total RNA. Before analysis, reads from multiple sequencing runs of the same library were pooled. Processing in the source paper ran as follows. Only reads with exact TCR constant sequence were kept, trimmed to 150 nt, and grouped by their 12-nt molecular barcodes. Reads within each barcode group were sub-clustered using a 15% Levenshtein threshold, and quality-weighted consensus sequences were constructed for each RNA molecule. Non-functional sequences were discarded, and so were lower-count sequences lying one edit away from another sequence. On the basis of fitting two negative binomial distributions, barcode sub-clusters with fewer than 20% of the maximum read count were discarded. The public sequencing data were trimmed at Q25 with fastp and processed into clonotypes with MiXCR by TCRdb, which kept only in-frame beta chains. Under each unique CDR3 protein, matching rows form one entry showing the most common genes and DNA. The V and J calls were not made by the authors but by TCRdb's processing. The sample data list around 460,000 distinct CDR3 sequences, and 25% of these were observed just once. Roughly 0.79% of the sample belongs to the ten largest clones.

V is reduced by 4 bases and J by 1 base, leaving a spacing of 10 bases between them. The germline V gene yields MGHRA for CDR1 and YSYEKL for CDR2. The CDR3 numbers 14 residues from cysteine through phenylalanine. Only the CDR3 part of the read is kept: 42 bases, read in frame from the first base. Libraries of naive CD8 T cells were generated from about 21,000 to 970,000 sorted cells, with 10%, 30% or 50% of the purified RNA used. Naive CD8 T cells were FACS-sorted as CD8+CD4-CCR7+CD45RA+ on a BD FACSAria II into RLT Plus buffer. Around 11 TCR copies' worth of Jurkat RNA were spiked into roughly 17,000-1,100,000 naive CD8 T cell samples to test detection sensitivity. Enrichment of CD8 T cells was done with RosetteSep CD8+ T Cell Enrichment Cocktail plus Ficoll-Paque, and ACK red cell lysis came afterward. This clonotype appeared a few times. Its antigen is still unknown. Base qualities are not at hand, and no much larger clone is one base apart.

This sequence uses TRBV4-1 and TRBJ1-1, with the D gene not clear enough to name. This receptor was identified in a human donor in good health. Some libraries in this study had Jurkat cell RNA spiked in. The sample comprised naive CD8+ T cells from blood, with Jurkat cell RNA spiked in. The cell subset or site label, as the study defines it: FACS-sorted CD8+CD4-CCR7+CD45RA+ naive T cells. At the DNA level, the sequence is TGCGCCAGCAGCCTGAGAACACCGAACACTGAAGCTTTCTTT. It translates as CASSLRTPNTEAFF.